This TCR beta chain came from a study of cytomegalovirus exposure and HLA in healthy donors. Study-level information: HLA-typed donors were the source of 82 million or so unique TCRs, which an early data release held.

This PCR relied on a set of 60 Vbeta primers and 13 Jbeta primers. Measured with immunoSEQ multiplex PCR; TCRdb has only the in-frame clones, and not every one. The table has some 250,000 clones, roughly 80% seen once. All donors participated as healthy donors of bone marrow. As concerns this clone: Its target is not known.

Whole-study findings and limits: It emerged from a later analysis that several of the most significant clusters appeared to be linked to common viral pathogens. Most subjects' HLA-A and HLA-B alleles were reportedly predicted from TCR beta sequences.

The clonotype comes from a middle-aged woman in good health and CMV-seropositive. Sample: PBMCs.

This CDR3 reads CASSRPRGQGANTEAFF. The CDR3 region has the DNA TGTGCCAGCAGCCGACCCCGGGGACAGGGGGCAAACACTGAAGCTTTCTTT. The V gene is TRBV13, the J gene TRBJ1-1; 12 bases match TRBD1. The CDR3 consists of 17 residues. Looked up from germline, CDR1 is PRHDT and CDR2 is FYEKMQ (reference sequence). With 5 bases clipped from V and 2 bases from J, the junction kept 9 bases outside the gene matches. Drawing the rest from reference TRBV13 and TRBJ1-1, the complete variable domain is AAGVIQSPRHLIKEKRETATLKCYPIPRHDTVYWYQQGPGQDPQFLISFYEKMQSDKGSIPDRFSAQQFSDYHSELNMSSLELGDSALYFCASSRPRGQGANTEAFFGQGTRLTVV.